Below, one T cell receptor (beta chain) is given with its context. Antigen specificity is unknown. The V and J ends lost 2 bases and 1 base respectively, with 14 bases between them. This CDR3 is 16 amino acids long. Germline values: CDR1 MNHEY, CDR2 SVGAGI. This specimen comes from a study of cytomegalovirus exposure and HLA in healthy donors. This table comes from immunoSEQ multiplex PCR, and its TCRdb copy is limited to in-frame clones, with some not included. Among around 220,000 clones listed, around 88% were seen once. Broader study findings: Clusters of TCRs from the first cohort tended to co-occur in the roughly 120 validation repertoires (as a later analysis found).

The source is a woman younger than 30 in good health and CMV-seronegative. Sequencing was carried out using PBMCs. The rearrangement joins TRBV6-5 to TRBJ1-1, with D possibly matching TRBD1 (5 bases). The CDR3 here is CASSYGATTGNTEAFF. The CDR3 DNA sequence: TGTGCCAGCAGTTACGGGGCAACGACGGGGAACACTGAAGCTTTCTTT.